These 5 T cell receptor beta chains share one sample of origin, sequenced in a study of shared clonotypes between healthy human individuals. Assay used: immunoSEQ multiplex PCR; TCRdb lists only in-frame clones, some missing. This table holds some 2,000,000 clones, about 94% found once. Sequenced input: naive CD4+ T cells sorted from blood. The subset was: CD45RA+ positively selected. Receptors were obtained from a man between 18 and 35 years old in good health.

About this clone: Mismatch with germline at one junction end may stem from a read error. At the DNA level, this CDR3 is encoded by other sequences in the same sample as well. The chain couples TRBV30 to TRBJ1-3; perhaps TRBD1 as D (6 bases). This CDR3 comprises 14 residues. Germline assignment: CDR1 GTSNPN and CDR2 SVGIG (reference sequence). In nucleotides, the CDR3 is TGTGCTTGGAAGGGACAAGGCTCTGGAAACACCATATATTTT. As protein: CAWKGQGSGNTIYF.

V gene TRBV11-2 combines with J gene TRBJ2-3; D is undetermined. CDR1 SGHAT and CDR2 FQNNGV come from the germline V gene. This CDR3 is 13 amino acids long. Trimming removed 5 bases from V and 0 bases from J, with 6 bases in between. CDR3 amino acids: CASSRMSTDTQYF. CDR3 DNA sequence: TGTGCCAGCAGCCGGATGAGCACAGATACGCAGTATTTT.

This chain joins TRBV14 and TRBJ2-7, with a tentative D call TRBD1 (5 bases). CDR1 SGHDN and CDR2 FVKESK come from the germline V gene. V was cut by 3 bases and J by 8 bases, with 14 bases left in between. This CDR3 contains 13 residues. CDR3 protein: CASSQRQLFKQYF. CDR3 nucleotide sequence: TGTGCCAGCAGCCAGCGACAGTTATTCAAGCAGTACTTC.

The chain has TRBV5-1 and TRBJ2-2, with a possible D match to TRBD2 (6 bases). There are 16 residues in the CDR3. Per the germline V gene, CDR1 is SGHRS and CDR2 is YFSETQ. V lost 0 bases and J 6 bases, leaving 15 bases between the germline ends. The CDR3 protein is CASSLVMGGMAGELFF. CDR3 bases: TGCGCCAGCAGCTTGGTAATGGGGGGAATGGCCGGGGAGCTGTTTTTT.

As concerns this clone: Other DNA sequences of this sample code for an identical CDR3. CDR3 in DNA: TGTGCCAGCAGCCCCGGTCAGGGCAGCTATGGCTACACCTTC. Its protein is CASSPGQGSYGYTF. The genes are TRBV5-6 and TRBJ1-2; D is possibly TRBD1 (5 bases). The CDR3 sequence is 14 residues long. Trimming took off 4 bases at V and 4 bases at J, with 14 bases between the two ends. The germline gives CDR1 SGHDT, CDR2 YYEEEE.